The following is a T cell receptor beta chain sequence with its context. What it binds is unknown. Germline CDR1 is MNHNS and CDR2 is SASEGT. This CDR3 contains 14 residues. This entry is derived from a study of cytomegalovirus exposure and HLA in healthy donors. Findings and limits, study-wide: Association of a missense DCLRE1C variant with TCR beta V- and J-gene trimming was reported in a later analysis. In the analysis, some V segments, TRBV6-2 and TRBV6-3 included, were excluded as indistinguishable.

Researchers ran the PCR with 60 Vbeta and 13 Jbeta primers. The repertoire was sequenced with immunoSEQ multiplex PCR; TCRdb's copy has only in-frame clones and lacks some. The data contain about 160,000 clones, 77% of them seen just once; the ten biggest clones take up around 1.5%. The rearrangement joins TRBV6-1 to TRBJ2-5, with D maybe TRBD2 (5 bases). The J call may be incorrect, as the DNA end agrees better with TRBJ2-7. The source material was PBMCs. The sequence came from a woman in her twenties or thirties in good health and CMV-seronegative. This CDR3 is CASSATRDSYEQYF. The CDR3 coding sequence is TGTGCCAGCAGTGCTACCCGGGACTCCTACGAGCAGTACTTC.